The 9 T cell receptor beta chains presented below share a single source sample, sequenced in a study of blood T cell repertoires in COVID-19. Using immunoSEQ multiplex PCR, the repertoire was profiled, and TCRdb retains in-frame clones only, with some absent. The table has 150,000 to 200,000 clones, less than 90% seen once. Input material: peripheral blood. These receptors all come from a man between 65 and 85 years old with active or convalescent COVID-19.

V usage is TRBV18 and J usage is TRBJ2-3; 9 bases align to TRBD1. V gave up 6 bases and J gave up 1 base; unmatched junction bases: 2. CDR1 and CDR2 from the germline V gene are KGHSH and LQKENI. The CDR3 loop spans 14 amino acids. The CDR3 coding sequence is TGTGCCAGCTCGCGGGACAGGGGCACAGATACGCAGTATTTT. This sequence encodes CASSRDRGTDTQYF.

The rearrangement joins TRBV5-1 to TRBJ2-3; 8 bases fit TRBD2. The CDR3 totals 14 residues. Trimming cost V 1 base and J 6 bases; bases outside gene matches: 4. Germline V CDR1 and CDR2: SGHRS, YFSETQ. Here the CDR3 DNA reads TGCGCCAGCAGCTTGATCCTAGCGGGTGATACGCAGTATTTT. Translating gives CASSLILAGDTQYF.

The CDR3 reads CASRPLAGGQTQYF. The CDR3 DNA sequence: TGTGCCAGCAGACCACTAGCGGGGGGGCAGACCCAGTACTTC. The V gene is TRBV27, the J gene TRBJ2-5, with 13 positions matching TRBD2. The trim removed 6 bases at V and 6 bases at J, leaving 4 bases unmatched. Germline CDR1 is MNHEY and CDR2 is SMNVEV (reference sequence). The CDR3 contains 14 residues.

This clone was found once. The chain carries TRBV25-1 and TRBJ2-1, with 13 bases that match TRBD2. Germline CDR1 is MGHDK and CDR2 is SYGVNS. V shed 5 bases, J shed 4 bases, and the junction held 2 bases outside the gene matches. This CDR3 contains 15 residues. CDR3 sequence: CASSTTSGGYNEQFF. CDR3 nucleotide sequence: TGTGCCAGCAGTACGACTAGCGGGGGGTACAATGAGCAGTTCTTC.

The rearrangement joins TRBV2 to TRBJ2-1, with D maybe TRBD1 (6 bases). Trimming pared 6 bases from V and 5 bases from J, leaving 23 bases between. CDR1 and CDR2 (germline): SNHLY, FYNNEI. The CDR3 is 17 amino acids. The CDR3 loop reads CASRNTQTGSRDNEQFF. In DNA form, the CDR3 reads TGTGCCAGCAGAAATACCCAGACAGGTAGCCGGGACAATGAGCAGTTCTTC.

The chain is built from TRBV5-4 and TRBJ2-1, with 12 bases identical to TRBD1. V trimming: 4 bases; J trimming: 3 bases; junction bases outside the gene matches: 5. CDR3 length: 16 residues. Germline CDR1 is SGHNT and CDR2 is YYREEE (reference sequence). The CDR3 spells CASSRGTGGFYNEQFF. The DNA of the CDR3 is TGTGCCAGCAGCCGGGGGACAGGGGGCTTCTACAATGAGCAGTTCTTC.

This clone came up a few times. The chain recombines TRBV19 with TRBJ2-6; 11 bases are shared with TRBD1. The CDR3 totals 18 residues. J gave up 1 base and V 7 bases, and 9 bases lay outside the gene matches. Germline V gene lookup returns CDR1 LNHDA and CDR2 SQIVND (reference sequence). In DNA form, the CDR3 reads TGTGCCAGTATTCACCGGACAGGGGGCCAGTCTGGGGCCAACGTCCTGACTTTC. This translates into CASIHRTGGQSGANVLTF. Using reference TRBV19 and TRBJ2-6 for the parts outside the CDR3, the full variable domain is DGGITQSPKYLFRKEGQNVTLSCEQNLNHDAMYWYRQDPGQGLRLIYYSQIVNDFQKGDIAEGYSVSREKKESFPLTVTSAQKNPTAFYLCASIHRTGGQSGANVLTFGAGSRLTVL.

The rearrangement uses TRBV4-1 and TRBJ1-2; D not certain. The V gene lost 1 base and the J gene lost 1 base, with 13 bases spanning the gap. Germline CDR1 is MGHRA and CDR2 is YSYEKL. This CDR3 has 16 residues. The CDR3: CASSQGMARNNYGYTF. The DNA of the CDR3 is TGCGCCAGCAGCCAAGGGATGGCCAGGAATAACTATGGCTACACCTTC.

The chain is built from TRBV15 and TRBJ2-1, with 11 bases fitting TRBD2. The CDR3 runs 17 residues. Looked up from germline, CDR1 is LNHNV and CDR2 is YYDKDF (reference sequence). V trimming: 3 bases; J trimming: 4 bases; junction bases outside the gene matches: 8. CDR3 coding DNA: TGTGCCACCAGCAGTATAACTAGCGGGGGCTTTTACAATGAGCAGTTCTTC. Translation gives CATSSITSGGFYNEQFF.